This T cell receptor beta chain came from a study of CD8 T cells in ankylosing spondylitis. Study-level points and caveats: Disease-associated clones were CD8+ and fairly uncommon in peripheral blood. Among TCR beta sequences, a motif of eight highly homologous variants appeared characteristic of ankylosing spondylitis blood.

Germline V lookup: CDR1 SGDLS, CDR2 YYNGEE. The ends lost 4 bases at V and 4 bases at J; junction bases unmatched: 8. This CDR3 has 15 amino acids. The table lists this clonotype with many counts. The target antigen is unknown. Scientists made TCR beta libraries using quantitative 5'-RACE with molecular barcodes. MiXCR, applied by TCRdb to the 5' RACE reads, yields one record per CDR3 protein. Among around 42,000 distinct CDR3 sequences listed, less than 3% were seen once. The chain carries TRBV9 and TRBJ2-5; 9 bases match TRBD1. This TCR was recovered from a male donor with ankylosing spondylitis or in good health (not recorded which). The material sequenced was blood, either unsorted or a sorted T cell fraction (not recorded which). CDR3 sequence reads: CASSLRQGVGETQYF. CDR3 nucleotides: TGTGCCAGCAGCCTTCGACAGGGGGTCGGAGAGACCCAGTACTTC.